One sample yielded the 7 T cell receptor beta chains listed below, sequenced in a study of memory CD4+ T cells and cytomegalovirus serostatus. Sequenced by immunoSEQ multiplex PCR; TCRdb stores in-frame clones only, minus some. The data show some 57,000 clones, less than 85% seen once. The sort gate was single viable CD3+CD4+CD8-CD45RO+ cells for memory CD4+ T cells. Source material: memory CD4+ T cells from blood. These receptors all come from an adult in good health and CMV-seronegative.

The rearrangement links TRBV9 to TRBJ2-1; D gene unclear. The CDR3 extends over 15 amino acids. Trimming cost V 0 bases and J 0 bases, with 7 bases left between them. CDR1 and CDR2 from the germline V gene are SGDLS and YYNGEE. The CDR3 DNA reads as TGTGCCAGCAGCGTAGACACGAGCTCCTACAATGAGCAGTTCTTC. Amino acids: CASSVDTSSYNEQFF.

This rearrangement joins TRBV4-2 to TRBJ1-1; unclear D gene. V shed 0 bases and J shed 9 bases, with 14 bases lying between them. Per germline, CDR1 LGHNA and CDR2 YNFKEQ. CDR3 size: 14 residues. Written as DNA, the CDR3 is TGTGCCAGCAGCCAAGATTTAGGTGACGGGAAAGCTTTCTTT. The encoded protein is CASSQDLGDGKAFF.

The chain has TRBV28 and TRBJ1-2, with a weak D call TRBD1 (5 bases). The CDR3 runs to 14 residues. Looked up from germline, CDR1 is MDHEN and CDR2 is SYDVKM. Trimming pared 5 bases from V and 7 bases from J, leaving 17 bases between. The CDR3 DNA sequence: TGTGCCAGCAGTCGACCTAGACTTGGGGGTGGCTACACCTTC. Translated: CASSRPRLGGGYTF.

This clone was observed once. The CDR3 loop is CASSLSTNTEAFF. The CDR3 coding sequence is TGCGCCAGCAGCTTGAGCACAAACACTGAAGCTTTCTTT. V usage is TRBV5-1 and J usage is TRBJ1-1; D gene uncertain. There are 13 residues in the CDR3. The germline V gene encodes CDR1 SGHRS and CDR2 YFSETQ. Trimming removed 1 base at V and 2 bases at J, with 6 bases between.

This chain links TRBV28 with TRBJ2-7; TRBD2 matches 8 bases. Germline trimming cut 3 bases from V and 5 bases from J; bases unmatched to any gene: 6. The CDR3 runs to 14 residues. Germline V gene data show CDR1 as MDHEN and CDR2 as SYDVKM. For the CDR3, the DNA is TGTGCCAGCAGTTTGGTAGCGGGAAGGCACGAGCAGTACTTC. Translation: CASSLVAGRHEQYF. The variable domain in full, with the rest retrieved from reference TRBV28 and TRBJ2-7, is DVKVTQSSRYLVKRTGEKVFLECVQDMDHENMFWYRQDPGLGLRLIYFSYDVKMKEKGDIPEGYSVSREKKERFSLILESASTNQTSMYLCASSLVAGRHEQYFGPGTRLTVT.

The V and J genes are TRBV6-6 and TRBJ1-5; no definite D call. Germline CDR1 and CDR2: MNHNY and SVGAGI (reference sequence). The CDR3 totals 16 residues. Trimming left V 2 bases short and J 0 bases short, with 11 bases between. The CDR3 nucleotides read TGTGCCAGCAGTTACCCTGAAGTCTATAGCAATCAGCCCCAGCATTTT. This sequence encodes CASSYPEVYSNQPQHF.

The V and J genes are TRBV7-8 and TRBJ2-1; D possibly uses TRBD1 or TRBD2 (6 bases each). The V end lost 1 base, the J end lost 5 bases, and 15 bases lay between the germline ends. CDR1 and CDR2 (germline): SGHVS, FQNEAQ. The CDR3 sequence is 16 residues long. The CDR3, as DNA: TGTGCCAGCAGCTTAGTTGATCCGGGGGCCCACAATGAGCAGTTCTTC. Its translation is CASSLVDPGAHNEQFF.